This TCR beta chain was obtained from a study of T cell responses to AZD1222 COVID-19 vaccine. For the study at large: Analysis merged second doses at about 4 or about 12 weeks.

The assay was immunoSEQ multiplex PCR, and TCRdb's table has in-frame clones only and misses some. The sample yields more than 85,000 clones, about 86% seen once. This sequence was found in an adult in good health. Specimen: peripheral blood, collected on day 0 of AZD1222 vaccination.

The CDR3 DNA reads as TGTGCCAGCCGGCCTGGGGCTAGCAATCAGCCCCAGCATTTT. Its translation: CASRPGASNQPQHF. The chain couples TRBV6-5 to TRBJ1-5, with D maybe TRBD1 (5 bases). Germline values: CDR1 MNHEY, CDR2 SVGAGI. There are 14 residues in the CDR3. With 8 bases removed from V and 0 bases from J, the gap between germline ends came to 11 bases.